The TCR beta chain described here comes from a study of shared clonotypes between healthy human individuals. Study as a whole: Each donor contributed plates that comprised three CD4 naive, three CD4 memory, two CD8 naive and one CD8 memory.

The study's findings and limits: Several donors showed sharing of about 5.5% of naive CD4 clonotypes.

Several immunoSEQ plates held equal portions of the genomic DNA taken from each subset. Method: immunoSEQ multiplex PCR; TCRdb's copy keeps in-frame clones and lacks some. Seen here are 2 million to 2.5 million clones, nearly 97% observed once, and the top ten hold 0.1% to 0.15%. Notes on this clone: Antigen unknown.

The CDR3 is made up of 14 amino acids. Trimming took 2 bases from V and 4 from J, leaving 8 bases between them. The germline V gene has CDR1 MNHEY and CDR2 SVGAGI. Specimen: naive CD4+ T cells sorted from blood. Stated subset: CD45RA+ positively selected. The TCR was taken from a young man in good health. The chain recombines TRBV6-5 with TRBJ2-2; D uncertain. The CDR3: CASSYAGGTGELFF. CDR3 coding DNA: TGTGCCAGCAGTTACGCCGGCGGCACCGGGGAGCTGTTTTTT.